The present entry profiles one T cell receptor (beta chain) with its context. Its specificity is unknown. The source of the sample is a study of graft-versus-host responses after intestinal transplantation. Study at large: Induction using anti-thymocyte globulin, followed by tacrolimus and steroids for 2 to 4 years, was given to all recipients.

Germline CDR1 reads SEHNR; CDR2 reads FQNEAQ (reference sequence). V shed 5 bases and J 3 bases; nucleotides not matched to a gene: 8. The CDR3 is 15 residues long. Profiled with immunoSEQ multiplex PCR; TCRdb holds only in-frame clones, not every one. This table holds about 120,000 clones, 75% to 95% found once. The chain links TRBV7-9 to TRBJ1-2; TRBD1 matches at 8 bases. The receptor comes from a human donor who received an intestinal transplant. This specimen was unstimulated CD4+ T cells sorted from spleen or lymph node cells, taken before intestinal transplant. DNA of the CDR3: TGTGCCAGCAGCCCAGGAGGACAGGGCGACTATGGCTACACCTTC. This encodes CASSPGGQGDYGYTF. Drawing the rest from reference TRBV7-9 and TRBJ1-2, the complete variable domain is DTGVSQNPRHKITKRGQNVTFRCDPISEHNRLYWYRQTLGQGPEFLTYFQNEAQLEKSRLLSDRFSAERPKGSFSTLEIQRTEQGDSAMYLCASSPGGQGDYGYTFGSGTRLTVV.